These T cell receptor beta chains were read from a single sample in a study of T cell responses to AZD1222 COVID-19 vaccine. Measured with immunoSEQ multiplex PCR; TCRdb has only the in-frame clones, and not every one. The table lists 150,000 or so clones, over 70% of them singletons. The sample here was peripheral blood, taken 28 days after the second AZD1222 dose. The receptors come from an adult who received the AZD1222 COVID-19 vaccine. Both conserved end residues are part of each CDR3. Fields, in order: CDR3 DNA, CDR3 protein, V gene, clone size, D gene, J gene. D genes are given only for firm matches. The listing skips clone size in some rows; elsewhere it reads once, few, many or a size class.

TGTGCCAGCAGTAGGGTGGGAAGCCAGACCCAGTACTTC	CASSRVGSQTQYF	TRBV6-6	few	-	TRBJ2-5
TGCGCCAGCAGCTTGGAAGGCTTTTCCTACGAGCAGTACTTC	CASSLEGFSYEQYF	TRBV5-1	-	-	TRBJ2-7
TGTGCTAGCAGCTTAGCGCCAGCGGGAGGGGCCAATGAGCAGTTCTTC	CASSLAPAGGANEQFF	TRBV7-7	-	TRBD2	TRBJ2-1
TGCGCCAGCAGCTTTTACTCAGGAAACGGGAATTCACCCCTCCACTTT	CASSFYSGNGNSPLHF	TRBV5-1	-	-	TRBJ1-6
TGTGCCAGCAGTACCAGCGGGGGGAACACCGGGGAGCTGTTTTTT	CASSTSGGNTGELFF	TRBV27	-	TRBD2	TRBJ2-2
TGTGCCAGCTCACCAACGGGGGCCCAAGAGACCCAGTACTTC	CASSPTGAQETQYF	TRBV18	-	-	TRBJ2-5
TGTGCCAGCAGCTTAAAGGACAGGTCTTTAGGCGGTGAGCAGTTCTTC	CASSLKDRSLGGEQFF	TRBV7-9	-	TRBD1	TRBJ2-1
TGCGCCAGCAGCTTGAAGGACTTTAGCTCTGGAAACACCATATATTTT	CASSLKDFSSGNTIYF	TRBV5-1	-	-	TRBJ1-3
TGTGCCAGCTCACCGTACAGGGACACCGGGGAGCTGTTTTTT	CASSPYRDTGELFF	TRBV18	-	-	TRBJ2-2
TGCGCCAGCAGCTTGCCCACCGGGGCCAAAAACATTCAGTACTTC	CASSLPTGAKNIQYF	TRBV5-1	-	-	TRBJ2-4
TGTGCCAGCAGCCGTAGAGCGGGGACGAACACAGATACGCAGTATTTT	CASSRRAGTNTDTQYF	TRBV9	-	TRBD2	TRBJ2-3
TGCAGCGCCTCTCAGGGGAACACTGAAGCTTTCTTT	CSASQGNTEAFF	TRBV29-1	-	-	TRBJ1-1
TGCGCCAGCAGCCAAGCTCCCCCGCTAGCGGGAGGTACAGATACGCAGTATTTT	CASSQAPPLAGGTDTQYF	TRBV4-1	once	TRBD2	TRBJ2-3
TGTGCCAGCAGTCACTCCGGGACAGGCCTAACCCAGTACTTC	CASSHSGTGLTQYF	TRBV28	-	TRBD1	TRBJ2-5
TGTGCCAGCAGTTTGGGAGAGACCCAGTACTTC	CASSLGETQYF	TRBV12-3/TRBV12-4	-	-	TRBJ2-5
TGTGCCAGCAGCTTGGAAGGACAGGGTAACAACGAGCAGTACTTC	CASSLEGQGNNEQYF	TRBV5-8	-	TRBD1	TRBJ2-7
TGTGCCAGCAGCGTAGAGTTAGGGGGCTTCGGTGAGCAGTTCTTC	CASSVELGGFGEQFF	TRBV9	once	TRBD1	TRBJ2-1
TGTGCCAGCAGTGTCCGACAGGGATTGGGTTATGGCTACACCTTC	CASSVRQGLGYGYTF	TRBV6-2/TRBV6-3	-	TRBD1	TRBJ1-2
TGTGCCAGCAAAAAGACAGGGGGCGCCTATGGCTACACCTTC	CASKKTGGAYGYTF	TRBV28	-	TRBD1	TRBJ1-2
TGTGCCAGCAGCCTGGACAGGGAGGGTGAAAAACTGTTTTTT	CASSLDREGEKLFF	TRBV7-9	-	TRBD1	TRBJ1-4
TGTGCCAGCAGCCCTAGTGCTAGCGGGTTCCGACAAGAGACCCAGTACTTC	CASSPSASGFRQETQYF	TRBV5-4	-	TRBD2	TRBJ2-5
TGTGCCAGCAGCTTGGGACTAGCGATCGAGCAGTACTTC	CASSLGLAIEQYF	TRBV5-6	-	TRBD2	TRBJ2-7
TGTGCCAGCAGCCTCTCGGGTAGCCTTGGGGCCTACGAGCAGTACTTC	CASSLSGSLGAYEQYF	TRBV14	-	-	TRBJ2-7
TGTGCCAGCAGTGTAAGGGGCGGCTCCTACAATGAGCAGTTCTTC	CASSVRGGSYNEQFF	TRBV2	-	-	TRBJ2-1
TGTGCCAGCAGCTTAGGAAGGGACAGCGGTGAGCAGTTCTTC	CASSLGRDSGEQFF	TRBV7-3	few	TRBD1	TRBJ2-1
TGTGCCAGCAGCTTATCGGGATTTAGCGATGAGCAGTTCTTC	CASSLSGFSDEQFF	TRBV7-9	-	-	TRBJ2-1
TGTGCCAGCAGTTTCGTGAAAAACTCTGGAAACACCATATATTTT	CASSFVKNSGNTIYF	TRBV28	-	-	TRBJ1-3
TGTGCCAGCAATAGGGACAGGGGATTTAGCTATGGCTACACCTTC	CASNRDRGFSYGYTF	TRBV28	-	TRBD1	TRBJ1-2
TGTGCCACCAGTCCCCACGGATCCTACGAGCAGTACTTC	CATSPHGSYEQYF	TRBV24-1	-	-	TRBJ2-7
TGTGCCAGCAGTTTGGCCGGGGGAGGTAAGGATGAGCAGTTCTTC	CASSLAGGGKDEQFF	TRBV28	-	-	TRBJ2-1
TGTGCCAGCAGCGTTACGACAGGGGGCAACACCGGGGAGCTGTTTTTT	CASSVTTGGNTGELFF	TRBV7-8	-	TRBD1	TRBJ2-2
TGTGCCAGCATGGCAGGTACCTACGAGCAGTACTTC	CASMAGTYEQYF	TRBV6-6	-	-	TRBJ2-7
TGTGCCAGCAGTGCCCCGGGACAGGGGCGGTACGAGCAGTACTTC	CASSAPGQGRYEQYF	TRBV6-2/TRBV6-3	once	TRBD1	TRBJ2-7
TGCGCCAGCAGCCGCGGACAGGGGAGCTTGGTCACTGAAGCTTTCTTT	CASSRGQGSLVTEAFF	TRBV5-1	-	TRBD1	TRBJ1-1
TGTGCCAGCAGCTACCCGGGACGTTACGGAGAGACCCAGTACTTC	CASSYPGRYGETQYF	TRBV5-8	-	-	TRBJ2-5
TGTGCCAGCACCGCTTCGGGGCCCACCTCCTACGAGCAGTACTTC	CASTASGPTSYEQYF	TRBV6-5	-	-	TRBJ2-7
TGTGCCAGTAGTATGACAGGGTCAGGGGACTACGAGCAGTACTTC	CASSMTGSGDYEQYF	TRBV19	few	TRBD1	TRBJ2-7
TGTGCCAGTAACCGGCTAGCGGGAGGATTCGGGGAGCTGTTTTTT	CASNRLAGGFGELFF	TRBV19	-	TRBD2	TRBJ2-2
TGTGCCAGCAGTGAAACGGACAGGGCCACCGGGGAGCTGTTTTTT	CASSETDRATGELFF	TRBV6-1	-	TRBD1	TRBJ2-2
TGTGCCAGCAGCTTCACAGGGGCTGAAGCTTTCTTT	CASSFTGAEAFF	TRBV5-4	-	TRBD1	TRBJ1-1
TGTGCCACCAGTGATTTGGAAGGGAAAGGGGATACGCAGTATTTT	CATSDLEGKGDTQYF	TRBV24-1	-	-	TRBJ2-3
TGTGCCAGCAGCAGATCAGGGAGCTCTGGAAACACCATATATTTT	CASSRSGSSGNTIYF	TRBV6-2/TRBV6-3	-	-	TRBJ1-3
TGTGCCAGCAGCCAAGATTGGGCGCCTAGCACAGATACGCAGTATTTT	CASSQDWAPSTDTQYF	TRBV3-1/TRBV3-2	few	-	TRBJ2-3
TGTGCCAGCAGCTCCTCAACAGGGGTCAGTAACTTC	CASSSSTGVSNF	TRBV7-9	-	TRBD1	TRBJ2-4
TGTGCCAGCTCACCACCGGGGGTAGCAGGGGTCGTCGGGGAGCTGTTTTTT	CASSPPGVAGVVGELFF	TRBV18	-	-	TRBJ2-2
TGTGCCAGTAGTATCCCAGGGGTACCAAACATTCAGTACTTC	CASSIPGVPNIQYF	TRBV19	-	-	TRBJ2-4
TGTGCCAGCAGCCCTAGCGGGAGTGGGCAAGAGACCCAGTACTTC	CASSPSGSGQETQYF	TRBV5-4	-	TRBD2	TRBJ2-5
TGTGCCAGCAGCTTGGCGGACTCTAGCACAGATACGCAGTATTTT	CASSLADSSTDTQYF	TRBV5-5	-	-	TRBJ2-3
TGTGCCAGCAGCGCGACAGGGTCTCGGCCTGAAGCTTTCTTT	CASSATGSRPEAFF	TRBV9	-	TRBD1	TRBJ1-1
TGTGCCATCCAGGATCCGACCGGTTATGGCTACACCTTC	CAIQDPTGYGYTF	TRBV10-3	-	-	TRBJ1-2
TGTGCCAGCAGCACAAGGACAGGGGGCTCTGGAAACACCATATATTTT	CASSTRTGGSGNTIYF	TRBV7-2	-	TRBD1	TRBJ1-3
TGTGCCACCCAACGGGCGCCCCGAGGCGATGAGCAGTTCTTC	CATQRAPRGDEQFF	TRBV6-5	-	-	TRBJ2-1
TGTGCCAGCAACGTGGGGGGGAATTACAATGAGCAGTTCTTC	CASNVGGNYNEQFF	TRBV7-8	-	TRBD2	TRBJ2-1
TGTGCCAGCAGCCTCACGGGAGACAGCACCGGGGAGCTGTTTTTT	CASSLTGDSTGELFF	TRBV3-1/TRBV3-2	-	-	TRBJ2-2
TGTGCCAGCAGCTTAGACCCTACGGGGCTTCTCTTGTTCTTC	CASSLDPTGLLLFF	TRBV7-2	once	-	TRBJ2-1